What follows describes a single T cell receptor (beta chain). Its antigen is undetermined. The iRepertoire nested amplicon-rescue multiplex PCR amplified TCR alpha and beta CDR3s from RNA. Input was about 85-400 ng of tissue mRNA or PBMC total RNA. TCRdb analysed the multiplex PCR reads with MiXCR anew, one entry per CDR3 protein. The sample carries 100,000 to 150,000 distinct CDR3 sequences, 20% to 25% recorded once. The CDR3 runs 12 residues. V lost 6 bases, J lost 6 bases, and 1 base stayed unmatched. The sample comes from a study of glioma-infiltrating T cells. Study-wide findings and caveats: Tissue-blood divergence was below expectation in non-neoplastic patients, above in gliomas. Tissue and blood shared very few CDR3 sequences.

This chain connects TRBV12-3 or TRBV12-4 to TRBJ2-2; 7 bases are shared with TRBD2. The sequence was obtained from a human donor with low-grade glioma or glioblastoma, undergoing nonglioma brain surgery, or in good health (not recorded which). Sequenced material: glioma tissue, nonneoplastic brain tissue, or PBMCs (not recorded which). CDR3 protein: CASRAGAGELFF. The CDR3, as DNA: TGTGCCAGCAGGGCGGGAGCCGGGGAGCTGTTTTTT.